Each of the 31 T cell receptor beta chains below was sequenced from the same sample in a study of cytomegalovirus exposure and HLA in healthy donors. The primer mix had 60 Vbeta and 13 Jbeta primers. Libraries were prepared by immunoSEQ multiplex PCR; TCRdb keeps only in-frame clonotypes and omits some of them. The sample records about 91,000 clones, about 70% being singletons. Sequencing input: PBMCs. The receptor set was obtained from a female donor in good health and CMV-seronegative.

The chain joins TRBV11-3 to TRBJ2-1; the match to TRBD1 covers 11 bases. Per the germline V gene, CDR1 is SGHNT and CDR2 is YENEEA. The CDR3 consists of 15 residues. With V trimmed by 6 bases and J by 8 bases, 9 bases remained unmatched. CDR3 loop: CASRSGQGAEDEQFF. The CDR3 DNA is TGTGCCAGCAGATCCGGACAGGGGGCTGAGGATGAGCAGTTCTTC.

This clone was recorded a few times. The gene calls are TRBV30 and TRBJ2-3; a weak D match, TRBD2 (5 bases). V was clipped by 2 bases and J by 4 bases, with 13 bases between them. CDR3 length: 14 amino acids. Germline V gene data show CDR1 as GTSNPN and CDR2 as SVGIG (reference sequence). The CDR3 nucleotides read TGTGCCTGGAGTATCAGTAAGGGAGCAGATACGCAGTATTTT. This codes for CAWSISKGADTQYF.

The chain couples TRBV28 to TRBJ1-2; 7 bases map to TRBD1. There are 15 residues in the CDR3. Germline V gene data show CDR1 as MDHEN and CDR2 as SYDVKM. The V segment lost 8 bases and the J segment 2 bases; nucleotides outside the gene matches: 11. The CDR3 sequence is CASRPDRALNYGYTF. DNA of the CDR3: TGTGCCAGCCGACCTGACAGGGCTTTAAACTATGGCTACACCTTC.

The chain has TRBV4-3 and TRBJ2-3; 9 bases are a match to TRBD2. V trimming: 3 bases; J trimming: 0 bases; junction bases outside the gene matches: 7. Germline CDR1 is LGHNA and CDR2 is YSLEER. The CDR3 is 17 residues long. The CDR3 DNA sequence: TGCGCCAGCAGCCACGGCTCAGCGGGGGGCAGCACAGATACGCAGTATTTT. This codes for CASSHGSAGGSTDTQYF.

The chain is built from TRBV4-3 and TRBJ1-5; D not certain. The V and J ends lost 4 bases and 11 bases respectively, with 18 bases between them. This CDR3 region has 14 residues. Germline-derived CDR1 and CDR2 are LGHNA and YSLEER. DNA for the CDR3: TGCGCCAGCAGCCGGAGTCTTGAGGCAGCGGCCCAGCATTTT. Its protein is CASSRSLEAAAQHF.

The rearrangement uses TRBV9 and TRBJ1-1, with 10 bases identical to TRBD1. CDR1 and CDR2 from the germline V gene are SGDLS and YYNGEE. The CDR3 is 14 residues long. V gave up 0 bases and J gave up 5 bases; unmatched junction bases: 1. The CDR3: CASSVGTGGTEAFF. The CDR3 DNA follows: TGTGCCAGCAGCGTAGGGACAGGGGGGACTGAAGCTTTCTTT.

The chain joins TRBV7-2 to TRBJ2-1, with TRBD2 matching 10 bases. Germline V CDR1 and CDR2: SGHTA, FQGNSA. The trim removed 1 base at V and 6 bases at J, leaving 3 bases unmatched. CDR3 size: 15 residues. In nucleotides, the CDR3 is TGTGCCAGCAGCTTAGGGGCTAGCGGGAGCAATGAGCAGTTCTTC. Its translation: CASSLGASGSNEQFF.

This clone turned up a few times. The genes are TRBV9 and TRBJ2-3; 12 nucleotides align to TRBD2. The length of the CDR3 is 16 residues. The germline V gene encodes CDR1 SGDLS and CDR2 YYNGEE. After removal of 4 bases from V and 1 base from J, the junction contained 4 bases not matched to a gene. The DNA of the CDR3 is TGTGCCAGCAGCCTTAGGACTAGCGGGGGCACAGATACGCAGTATTTT. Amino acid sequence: CASSLRTSGGTDTQYF.

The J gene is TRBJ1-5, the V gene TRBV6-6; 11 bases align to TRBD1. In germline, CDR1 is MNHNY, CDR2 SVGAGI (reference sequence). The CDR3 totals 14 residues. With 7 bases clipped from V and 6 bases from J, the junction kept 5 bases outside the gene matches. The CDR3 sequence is CASKTGTGGQPQHF. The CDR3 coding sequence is TGTGCCAGCAAAACCGGGACAGGGGGTCAGCCCCAGCATTTT.

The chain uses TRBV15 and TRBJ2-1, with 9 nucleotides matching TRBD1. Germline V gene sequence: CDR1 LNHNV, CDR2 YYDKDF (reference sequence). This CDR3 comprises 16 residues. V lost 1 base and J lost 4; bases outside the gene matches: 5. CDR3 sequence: CATSRVTGTGYNEQFF. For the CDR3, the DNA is TGTGCCACCAGCAGAGTAACCGGGACAGGGTACAATGAGCAGTTCTTC.

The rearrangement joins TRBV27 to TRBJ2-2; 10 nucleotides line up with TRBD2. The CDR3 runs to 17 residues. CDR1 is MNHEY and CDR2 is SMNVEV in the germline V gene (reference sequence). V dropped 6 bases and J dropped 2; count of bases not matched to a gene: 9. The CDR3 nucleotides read TGTGCCAGCAGGCCGGCCAGACTAGCGGGTAACACCGGGGAGCTGTTTTTT. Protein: CASRPARLAGNTGELFF.

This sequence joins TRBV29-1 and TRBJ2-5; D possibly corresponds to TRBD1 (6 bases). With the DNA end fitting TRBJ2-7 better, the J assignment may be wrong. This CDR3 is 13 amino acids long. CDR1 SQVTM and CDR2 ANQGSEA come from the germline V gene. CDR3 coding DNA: TGCAGCGTTGAAGATGGGACACAATACGAGCAGTACTTC. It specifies CSVEDGTQYEQYF.

CDR3 nucleotide sequence: TGCGCCAGCAGCCCTGGACTAGCGGAACAAGAGACCCAGTACTTC. It is translated as CASSPGLAEQETQYF. The chain has TRBV5-1 and TRBJ2-5; 10 nucleotides agree with TRBD2. This CDR3 has 15 residues. With V trimmed by 4 bases and J by 2 bases, 5 bases remained unmatched. Germline-derived CDR1 and CDR2 are SGHRS and YFSETQ.

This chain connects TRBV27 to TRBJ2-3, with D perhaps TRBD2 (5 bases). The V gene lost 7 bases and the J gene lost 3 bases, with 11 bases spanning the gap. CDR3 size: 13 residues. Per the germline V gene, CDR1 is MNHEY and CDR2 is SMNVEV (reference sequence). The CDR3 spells CASTGLTTDTQYF. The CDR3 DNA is TGTGCCAGCACTGGACTTACAACAGATACGCAGTATTTT.

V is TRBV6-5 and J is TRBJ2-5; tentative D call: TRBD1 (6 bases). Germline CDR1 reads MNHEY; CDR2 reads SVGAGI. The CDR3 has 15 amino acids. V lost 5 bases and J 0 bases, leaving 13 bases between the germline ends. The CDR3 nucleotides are TGTGCCAGCAGTCCGGACAGTCCGTACCAAGAGACCCAGTACTTC. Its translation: CASSPDSPYQETQYF.

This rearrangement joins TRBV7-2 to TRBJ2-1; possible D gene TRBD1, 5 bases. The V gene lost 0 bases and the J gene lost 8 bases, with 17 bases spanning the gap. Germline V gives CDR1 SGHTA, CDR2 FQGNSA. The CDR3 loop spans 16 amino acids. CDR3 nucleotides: TGTGCCAGCAGCTTAGCGCTGTGGAGAGGCAGGGATGAGCAGTTCTTC. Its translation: CASSLALWRGRDEQFF.

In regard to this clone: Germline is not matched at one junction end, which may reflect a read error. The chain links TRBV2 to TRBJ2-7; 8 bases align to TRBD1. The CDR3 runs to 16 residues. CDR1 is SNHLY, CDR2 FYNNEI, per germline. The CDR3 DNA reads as TGTGCCAGCAGTGAGGGGGTCGGGGACAGGTCGAGTCTAGGGCACTTC. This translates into CASSEGVGDRSSLGHF.

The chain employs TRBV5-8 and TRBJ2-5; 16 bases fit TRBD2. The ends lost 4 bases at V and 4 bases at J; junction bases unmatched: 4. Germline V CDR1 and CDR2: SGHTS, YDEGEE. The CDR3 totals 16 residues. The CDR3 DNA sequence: TGTGCCAGCAGCCAGGGACTAGCGGGAGGGCCAGAGACCCAGTACTTC. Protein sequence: CASSQGLAGGPETQYF.

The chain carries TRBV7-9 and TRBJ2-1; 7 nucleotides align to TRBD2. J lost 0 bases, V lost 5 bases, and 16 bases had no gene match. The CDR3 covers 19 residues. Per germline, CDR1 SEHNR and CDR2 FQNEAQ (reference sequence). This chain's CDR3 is CASSPPPRGSASSYNEQFF. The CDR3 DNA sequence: TGTGCCAGCAGCCCCCCGCCCCGCGGGAGCGCCAGCTCCTACAATGAGCAGTTCTTC.

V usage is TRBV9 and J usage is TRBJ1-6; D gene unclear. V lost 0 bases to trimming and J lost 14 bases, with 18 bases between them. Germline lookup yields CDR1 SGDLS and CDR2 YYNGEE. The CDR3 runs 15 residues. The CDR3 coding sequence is TGTGCCAGCAGCGTAGATCCGGGGAATAATTCGGCCCTCCACTTT. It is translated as CASSVDPGNNSALHF.

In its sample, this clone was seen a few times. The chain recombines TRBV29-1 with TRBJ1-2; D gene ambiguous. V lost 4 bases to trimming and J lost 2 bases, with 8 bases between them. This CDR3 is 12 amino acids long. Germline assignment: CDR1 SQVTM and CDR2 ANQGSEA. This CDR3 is CSVGTENYGYTF. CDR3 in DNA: TGCAGCGTTGGTACAGAGAACTATGGCTACACCTTC.

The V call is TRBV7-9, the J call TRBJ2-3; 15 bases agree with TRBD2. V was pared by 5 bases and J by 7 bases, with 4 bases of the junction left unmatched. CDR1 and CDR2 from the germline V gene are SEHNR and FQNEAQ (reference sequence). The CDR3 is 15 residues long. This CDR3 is CASSDGTSGGHTQYF. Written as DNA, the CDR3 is TGTGCCAGCAGCGACGGGACTAGCGGGGGGCATACGCAGTATTTT.

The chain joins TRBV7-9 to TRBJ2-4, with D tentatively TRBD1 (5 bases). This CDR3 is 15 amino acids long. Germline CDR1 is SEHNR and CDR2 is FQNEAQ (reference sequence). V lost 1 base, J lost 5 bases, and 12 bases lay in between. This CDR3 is CASSLGGWGENIQYF. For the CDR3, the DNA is TGTGCCAGCAGCTTAGGAGGTTGGGGCGAAAACATTCAGTACTTC.

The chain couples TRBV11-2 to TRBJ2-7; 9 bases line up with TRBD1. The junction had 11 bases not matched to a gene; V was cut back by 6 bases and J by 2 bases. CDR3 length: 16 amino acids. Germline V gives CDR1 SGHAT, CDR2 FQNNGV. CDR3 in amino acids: CASSVVTGQGTYEQYF. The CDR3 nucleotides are TGTGCCAGCAGTGTTGTAACGGGACAGGGTACCTACGAGCAGTACTTC. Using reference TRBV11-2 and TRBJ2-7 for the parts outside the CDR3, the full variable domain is EAGVAQSPRYKIIEKRQSVAFWCNPISGHATLYWYQQILGQGPKLLIQFQNNGVVDDSQLPKDRFSAERLKGVDSTLKIQPAKLEDSAVYLCASSVVTGQGTYEQYFGPGTRLTVT.

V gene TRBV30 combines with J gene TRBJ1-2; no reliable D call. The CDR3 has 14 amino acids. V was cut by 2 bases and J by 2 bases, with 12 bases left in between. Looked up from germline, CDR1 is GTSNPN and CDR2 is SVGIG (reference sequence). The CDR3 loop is CAWSPGLGNYGYTF. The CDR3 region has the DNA TGTGCCTGGAGTCCAGGACTCGGGAACTATGGCTACACCTTC.

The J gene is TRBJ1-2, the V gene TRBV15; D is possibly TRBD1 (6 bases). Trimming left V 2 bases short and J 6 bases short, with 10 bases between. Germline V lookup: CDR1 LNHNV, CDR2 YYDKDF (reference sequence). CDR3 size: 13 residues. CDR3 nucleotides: TGTGCCACCAGCAGACGCCCAGGGGATGGCTACACCTTC. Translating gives CATSRRPGDGYTF.

This CDR3 reads CASSQVGAFTDTQYF. CDR3 bases: TGTGCCAGCAGCCAAGTCGGAGCCTTCACAGATACGCAGTATTTT. This chain links TRBV4-2 with TRBJ2-3; D gene ambiguous. There are 15 residues in the CDR3. Trimming pared 1 base from V and 2 bases from J, leaving 10 bases between. Germline V lookup: CDR1 LGHNA, CDR2 YNFKEQ.

The CDR3 DNA is TGTGCCAGCAGCCGCAGGGACTCTGGGGCCAACGTCCTGACTTTC. It codes for CASSRRDSGANVLTF. The V and J genes are TRBV11-2 and TRBJ2-6, with D tentatively TRBD1 (5 bases). Trimming shortened V by 5 bases and J by 0 bases, and 8 bases separated the two germline ends. The CDR3 spans 15 residues. The germline V gene encodes CDR1 SGHAT and CDR2 FQNNGV.

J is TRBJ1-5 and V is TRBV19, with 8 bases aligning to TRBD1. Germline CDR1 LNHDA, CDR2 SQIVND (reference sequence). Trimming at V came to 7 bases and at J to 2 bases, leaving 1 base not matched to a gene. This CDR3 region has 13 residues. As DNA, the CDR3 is TGTGCCAGTATACAGGGGGGCAATCAGCCCCAGCATTTT. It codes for CASIQGGNQPQHF. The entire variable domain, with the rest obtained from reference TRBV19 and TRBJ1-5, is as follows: DGGITQSPKYLFRKEGQNVTLSCEQNLNHDAMYWYRQDPGQGLRLIYYSQIVNDFQKGDIAEGYSVSREKKESFPLTVTSAQKNPTAFYLCASIQGGNQPQHFGDGTRLSIL.

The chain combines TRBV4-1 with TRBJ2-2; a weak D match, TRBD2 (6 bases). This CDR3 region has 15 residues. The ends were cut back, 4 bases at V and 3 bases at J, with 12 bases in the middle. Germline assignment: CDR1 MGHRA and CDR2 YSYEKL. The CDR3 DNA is TGCGCCAGCAGCCCGATGGGACTTCACACCGGGGAGCTGTTTTTT. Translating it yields CASSPMGLHTGELFF.

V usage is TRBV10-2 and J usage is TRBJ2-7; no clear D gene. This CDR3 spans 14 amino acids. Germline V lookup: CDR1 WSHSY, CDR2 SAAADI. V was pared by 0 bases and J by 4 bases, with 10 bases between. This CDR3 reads CASSESLRVYEQYF. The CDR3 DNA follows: TGCGCCAGCAGTGAGTCGTTGAGAGTGTACGAGCAGTACTTC.